This T cell receptor beta chain was obtained from a study of cytomegalovirus exposure and HLA in healthy donors. Study-level points and caveats: Researchers reportedly found TCR beta sequences accurately predicted most subjects' HLA-A and HLA-B alleles. In a later analysis, specific HLA alleles were associated with around 17,000 TCR beta sequences at a 0.05 false discovery rate.

Primers included in the PCR were 60 Vbeta and 13 Jbeta primers. Sequencing used immunoSEQ multiplex PCR; TCRdb keeps in-frame clones, though not all of them. Among some 150,000 clones listed, about 79% were seen once. Turning to this clone: Its antigen is still unknown.

The sample taken for sequencing was PBMCs. The sequence derives from a woman aged 25 to 39 in good health and CMV-seronegative.

The CDR3 DNA is TGCGCCAGCAGTGACTCCGTCAGAACTAATGAAAAACTGTTTTTT. This sequence encodes CASSDSVRTNEKLFF. This rearrangement joins TRBV10-2 to TRBJ1-4; D ambiguous. CDR1 and CDR2 (germline): WSHSY, SAAADI. V was cut by 3 bases and J by 1 base, with 9 bases left in between. The CDR3 runs to 15 residues.